This T cell receptor beta chain was sequenced in a study of cytomegalovirus exposure and HLA in healthy donors (dated by TCRdb to about 2017). Study-level background: In an earlier analysis of around 540 of the donors, roughly 300 Gb of sequence data and 120 million or so unique TCR beta sequences from about 179 million T cells were reported. In a later analysis, previously published TCR beta repertoires from more than 500 donors were re-analyzed and high-resolution HLA genotyping was added so that TCR occurrence patterns could be studied. All discovery cohort repertoires had been generated on a single sequencing platform. HLA typing covered class I and class II loci at four-digit resolution. The number of donors typed differed by locus, with roughly 620-630 for A, B, C, DRB1 and DQB1, approximately 500 for DQA1, 600 to 610 for DPA1, and some 440 for DPB1. The study aimed to test whether signatures of past pathogen exposure could be identified by cataloging public T cell receptors. The later analysis used no new phenotypic data to find candidate immune exposures, relying instead on TCR beta sequences and their occurrence across donors. Five DR-DQ haplotypes were treated as single units for association and clustering because of strong linkage in the cohort. The genetic ancestry cluster associated with self-reported Caucasian donors included 81% of the 398 genotyped donors. To predict cytomegalovirus infection status, the study combined high-throughput TCR immunosequencing, statistical association of individual TCRs with disease status, and machine learning. Genome-wide SNP genotypes for about 55% of the roughly 670 donors were used in a later genetic analysis, which treated that subset as a discovery cohort. In an earlier analysis of 500 to 650 of the donors, high-throughput TCR beta sequencing was used to judge whether each TCR beta V gene segment behaved as functional or pseudogenic. Along with the roughly 710-subject first cohort, a separate validation cohort of over a hundred different subjects was used. Among some 400 genotyped donors of the cohort, an average of around 240,000 unique TCR beta nucleotide sequences were sequenced per donor, around 20% of them non-productive. The study profiled the T cell repertoires of 550 to 700 subjects by immunosequencing and related them to cytomegalovirus serostatus. An early release that covered 500 to 800 HLA-typed donors contained approximately 300 gigabases of sequencing data and 85 million to 100 million unique TCR sequences. Donor age, sex, ethnicity and CMV serostatus were compiled together with the repertoire data.

A note on this clone: Its cognate antigen has yet to be identified. The record has no base qualities; no much larger clone is one base away.

Receptor libraries were prepared by the immunoSEQ multiplex PCR assay. A mixture of 60 forward primers for TCR Vbeta segments and 13 reverse primers for TCR Jbeta segments was used in the multiplex PCR. Amplification of the CDR3 region of rearranged TCR beta genes was performed with a multiplex PCR assay on genomic DNA. On the Illumina HiSeq System, the amplified TCR beta libraries were sequenced as 87-base-pair reads. As for how the authors treated the data: A later analysis tallied tens of millions of unique TCR beta chains across the 666 repertoires, and approximately 12 million of those chains were shared by two or more donors. Raw reads were error-corrected and collapsed into unique sequences with a nearest-neighbor algorithm that merged closely related sequences to remove PCR and sequencing errors. To assign V, D and J gene segments, CDR3 sequences were aligned to IMGT reference sequences. For a sequence to be retained, a match of at least six nucleotides was required to both a V gene segment and a J gene segment. A rearrangement was called productive if the CDR3 had no stop codons and remained in frame with V and J, and every other rearrangement was called non-productive. CDR3 was defined according to IMGT convention as the region running from the second conserved V-encoded cysteine to the conserved J-encoded phenylalanine. In an earlier analysis of more than 550 of the donors, sequences lacking an unambiguous match to a single V gene segment were excluded. In an earlier analysis of 587 of the donors, V segments were called functional above 56.7% productive rearrangements and were called segregating when the between-donor standard deviation exceeded 5%. A statistical classification framework was built for diagnosing cytomegalovirus status from the catalog of TCR beta chain sequences. In a later analysis, V and J genes were assigned by comparing TCR nucleotide sequences against IMGT/GENE-DB human TR gene sequences. Using the TCRdist pipeline, a later analysis assigned CDR3 sequences along with most-parsimonious VDJ recombination scenarios. In a later analysis, each TCR beta chain was defined by its CDR3 amino acid sequence together with its V-gene family, and reads without a unique V-gene family were excluded. A later analysis removed 592 highly shared, low-generation-probability nucleotide sequences to deal with suspected cross-contamination and a sequencing artifact. A later analysis calculated a clonal expansion index for each public chain from normalized within-repertoire ranks of inferred template counts. In a later analysis, generation probabilities were computed using a VDJ recombination model fitted to out-of-frame rearrangements, and the results were checked against IGoR. In a later analysis, hypergeometric tests were used to score TCR-TCR, TCR-HLA and TCR-CMV co-occurrence, with a repertoire-size bias correction applied to TCR pairs. False discovery rates were estimated in a later analysis by permuting HLA or CMV assignments 20 times. In a later analysis, co-occurring TCRs were grouped using DBSCAN, with TCRdist sequence similarity added in when clustering inside HLA-allele-positive subsets. Repertoires with fewer than 30,000 or more than 120,000 public chains were left out of co-occurrence clustering, as were a handful of repertoires with anomalous nucleotide sharing. The immuneACCESS repertoire file appears here via TCRdb, limited to in-frame rearrangements. These files lack a portion of the clones; in checked studies, under half of the deficit traces to unresolved V genes, and the cause of the others is not known. V and J calls and clone size follow that table, whereas D and trimming were derived from the DNA. Here the sample has around 130,000 clones; approximately 80% occur a single time. Clones ranked in the top ten supply about 1.7% of the sample.

Findings and caveats that apply to the study as a whole: According to a later analysis, TCR association rates differed among HLA loci, with DRB1 alleles showing the most associated TCRs and HLA-C alleles showing the fewest. A later analysis associated about 17,000 TCR beta sequences with specific HLA alleles at a false discovery rate of 0.05. When HLA alleles, especially DR and DQ, strongly co-occurred, TCR associations were difficult to assign to individual alleles. In a later analysis, most CMV-associated TCR beta chains were found to appear HLA-restricted, with HLA associations seemingly driven largely by CMV exposure. A later genetic analysis reported fewer N-insertions in productive TCRs among donors in an Asian-associated ancestry cluster than the approximately 700-donor mean. The sequencing pipeline was judged likely to have produced a cluster of highly shared sequence variants as a technical artifact. The presence/absence analyses assumed that sequencing depth was roughly uniform across donors, and that assumption may not be true. Three of the identified cytomegalovirus-associated TCR beta chains were confirmed in vitro to be specific for cytomegalovirus antigens. The 87-base-pair reads could not distinguish some IMGT-functional V segments, including TRBV6-2 and TRBV6-3, so those segments were excluded. Because counts were too low, fewer than 20 rarely observed V segments, including chromosome 9 orphons, were excluded from the earlier analysis of roughly 580 of the donors. A further reported finding was that TCR beta sequences accurately predicted the HLA-A and HLA-B alleles for most subjects in the first cohort. Correlated functional status among segregating V segments might reflect linkage disequilibrium, but an unknown experimental factor could not be ruled out. The only immune exposure information available for the cohort was CMV serostatus. In a later analysis, several top co-occurrence clusters were reported to appear linked to parvovirus B19, influenza, CMV and Epstein-Barr virus. The authors suggested that the approach could potentially be generalized to other disease states and immunological phenotypes. Because HLA typing was missing for some donors at each locus, association tests included only the typed subset. This cohort had only TCR beta chains sequenced, and the lack of alpha or paired-chain data limited which features could be detected. In an earlier analysis of fewer than 750 of the donors, most TCR beta V segments were observed in productive rearrangements about 90% or about 30% of the time, broadly matching IMGT annotations. The study listed 150 to 200 TCR beta chains as associated with cytomegalovirus. Cytomegalovirus status was reported to be diagnosed by the classifier with high specificity and sensitivity in both the original and validation cohorts. Most TCR sequences were observed very rarely across donors, whereas some public TCRs were present in many individuals. A later analysis found that HLA-associated TCR beta chains were more clonally expanded and had lower generation probabilities than equally common non-associated chains. V-gene and J-gene trimming of TCR beta chains was associated with a missense DCLRE1C variant in a later genetic analysis, and the association was replicated in an independent cohort.

The cohort consisted of 670 or so healthy bone marrow donors. All cohort members were sampled while nominally healthy, although unrecorded immune exposures were likely present. The donor was CMV seronegative and belonged to the group of approximately 320 seronegative cohort members. Each donor provided a peripheral blood sample, and peripheral blood mononuclear cells were used for TCR beta sequencing. Genomic DNA extraction from the blood cell samples was performed with the Qiagen DNeasy Blood Extraction Kit. The germline V gene gives CDR1 as KGHSH and CDR2 as LQKENI. Germline trimming: 9 bases from V, 4 bases from J; junction bases outside gene matches: 9. The CDR3 runs 15 residues from the cysteine to the phenylalanine. The sequence is cut down to CDR3 DNA, 45 bases in frame from base 1.

The chain couples TRBV18 to TRBJ2-2, and 9 junction bases match TRBD1. This clonotype originated in a man in his forties or fifties in good health and CMV-seronegative. Sequenced material: PBMCs. Read as DNA, the sequence is TGTGCCAGTCAAAGAGCACAGGGGGCCACCGGGGAGCTGTTTTTT. Translation gives CASQRAQGATGELFF.